Listed here are 21 T cell receptor beta chains from one sample, sequenced in a study of T-cell reconstitution after alpha-beta-depleted transplantation in children. Molecular barcoding with unique molecular identifiers was used for the TCRbeta library. One entry per CDR3 protein results from TCRdb running MiXCR on the PCR reads. The sample holds 300,000 to 400,000 distinct CDR3 sequences, about an eighth seen once. This specimen was PBMCs, taken from the stem cell graft. The receptors shown here come from a human donor who donated a stem cell graft to a child with Fanconi anemia.

The chain combines TRBV7-2 with TRBJ2-2; the D call may be TRBD1 or TRBD2 (5 bases each). Germline CDR1 SGHTA, CDR2 FQGNSA. This CDR3 is 14 amino acids long. V gave up 3 bases and J gave up 4 bases, with 9 bases separating them. This CDR3 is CASSFGAFTGELFF. Written as DNA, the CDR3 is TGTGCCAGCAGCTTCGGGGCTTTCACCGGGGAGCTGTTTTTT.

This clonotype was seen only a few times. The rearrangement links TRBV4-3 to TRBJ2-5, with 9 bases that match TRBD2. CDR1 and CDR2 (germline): LGHNA, YSLEER. The CDR3 loop spans 15 amino acids. With 1 base clipped from V and 4 bases from J, the junction kept 4 bases outside the gene matches. The CDR3 nucleotides are TGCGCCAGCAGCCAAGGGTCTAGCGGGGTAGAGACCCAGTACTTC. This translates into CASSQGSSGVETQYF.

This clonotype was observed a few times. This chain links TRBV20-1 with TRBJ2-1; 15 bases line up with TRBD2. Germline trimming cut 5 bases from V and 7 bases from J; bases unmatched to any gene: 12. The CDR3 sequence is 17 residues long. Germline CDR1 DFQATT, CDR2 SNEGSKA (reference sequence). The CDR3 reads CSAPRTSGGGLRNEQFF. CDR3 bases: TGCAGTGCTCCCCGGACTAGCGGGGGGGGCCTCAGGAATGAGCAGTTCTTC.

V gene TRBV4-3 combines with J gene TRBJ1-6; D not resolved. The length of the CDR3 is 16 residues. CDR1 LGHNA and CDR2 YSLEER come from the germline V gene. Trimming took 1 base from V and 9 from J, leaving 16 bases between them. The CDR3 sequence: CASSQGGNTHRSPLHF. CDR3 coding DNA: TGCGCCAGCAGCCAAGGAGGCAATACCCATCGTTCACCCCTCCACTTT.

CDR3 DNA: TGTGCCAGCAGTCTTACCCCGCCCTACGAGCAGTACTTC. Its translation: CASSLTPPYEQYF. The chain employs TRBV12-3 or TRBV12-4 and TRBJ2-7; D gene ambiguous. CDR3 size: 13 residues. Trimming cost V 5 bases and J 2 bases, with 10 bases left between them.

This clonotype has at least ten counts. This chain connects TRBV20-1 to TRBJ2-5; D gene ambiguous. CDR1 is DFQATT, CDR2 SNEGSKA, per germline (reference sequence). V shed 0 bases and J shed 1 base, with 9 bases lying between them. The CDR3 runs to 14 residues. The CDR3 sequence is CSARDSRTQETQYF. In DNA, the CDR3 is TGCAGTGCTAGAGATTCTCGCACCCAAGAGACCCAGTACTTC.

This clonotype was counted between two and nine times. The V call is TRBV4-1, the J call TRBJ1-1; 7 nucleotides match TRBD1. CDR1 is MGHRA and CDR2 is YSYEKL in the germline V gene. The ends lost 0 bases at V and 0 bases at J; junction bases unmatched: 19. The CDR3 length is 21 residues. The CDR3 spells CASSQEVAGDSRLNMNTEAFF. The DNA of the CDR3 is TGCGCCAGCAGCCAAGAAGTCGCAGGGGACAGTCGATTAAACATGAACACTGAAGCTTTCTTT.

CDR3 protein: CASRELGYTEAFF. DNA for the CDR3: TGTGCCAGCAGGGAATTGGGGTACACTGAAGCTTTCTTT. The chain couples TRBV6-1 to TRBJ1-1; no clear D gene. There are 13 residues in the CDR3. Trimming removed 6 bases from V and 3 bases from J, with 11 bases in between. CDR1 is MNHNS, CDR2 SASEGT, per germline.

This clonotype came up a few times. V gene TRBV4-2 combines with J gene TRBJ2-7; TRBD2 matches 15 bases. Trimming took 5 bases from V and 7 from J; bases not matched to a gene: 6. The V gene's germline CDR1 is LGHNA and CDR2 YNFKEQ. The length of the CDR3 is 15 residues. The CDR3 nucleotides are TGTGCCAGCAGCAGCGGGACTAGCGGGGGGAATGAGCAGTACTTC. Its translation is CASSSGTSGGNEQYF.

This clonotype was counted between two and nine times. In nucleotides, the CDR3 is TGCGCCAGCAGCTTGGAACTTTTCCCGGCTGTCCTGACTTTC. This codes for CASSLELFPAVLTF. The chain recombines TRBV5-1 with TRBJ2-6, with no clear D. The germline V and J ends were trimmed by 0 bases and 13 bases, with 14 bases remaining between them. Per the germline V gene, CDR1 is SGHRS and CDR2 is YFSETQ. This CDR3 comprises 14 residues.

This chain connects TRBV5-6 to TRBJ1-1; D remains unclear. V was shortened by 4 bases and J by 1 base, with 8 bases between the two germline ends. Looked up from germline, CDR1 is SGHDT and CDR2 is YYEEEE. This CDR3 is 13 amino acids long. CDR3 bases: TGTGCCAGCAGCCTATACTGGAACACTGAAGCTTTCTTT. Its protein is CASSLYWNTEAFF.

This clonotype was seen repeatedly, ten times or more. The chain employs TRBV5-1 and TRBJ2-3; possibly TRBD1 for D (6 bases). V lost 0 bases and J 6 bases, leaving 20 bases between the germline ends. The CDR3 has 17 residues. Germline V gene sequence: CDR1 SGHRS, CDR2 YFSETQ. CDR3 sequence reads: CASSLAPATSQGDTQYF. In nucleotides, the CDR3 is TGCGCCAGCAGCTTGGCCCCGGCAACCTCCCAGGGGGATACGCAGTATTTT. The complete variable domain, with remaining parts taken from reference TRBV5-1 and TRBJ2-3, reads KAGVTQTPRYLIKTRGQQVTLSCSPISGHRSVSWYQQTPGQGLQFLFEYFSETQRNKGNFPGRFSGRQFSNSRSEMNVSTLELGDSALYLCASSLAPATSQGDTQYFGPGTRLTVL.

This clonotype has a count of ten or more. This rearrangement joins TRBV7-9 to TRBJ1-5, with no clear D. CDR1 and CDR2 from the germline V gene are SEHNR and FQNEAQ (reference sequence). The V and J ends lost 1 base and 0 bases respectively, with 4 bases between them. The CDR3 covers 14 residues. This chain's CDR3 is CASSLEDSNQPQHF. The CDR3 nucleotides are TGTGCCAGCAGCTTAGAGGATAGCAATCAGCCCCAGCATTTT.

This clonotype has just a few counts. The V and J genes are TRBV20-1 and TRBJ2-1; D call uncertain. The CDR3 consists of 14 residues. The V gene lost 0 bases and the J gene lost 7 bases, with 13 bases spanning the gap. Germline V lookup: CDR1 DFQATT, CDR2 SNEGSKA (reference sequence). The chain's CDR3 is CSARDALAGNEQFF. As DNA, the CDR3 is TGCAGTGCTAGAGATGCGTTGGCCGGGAATGAGCAGTTCTTC.

This clonotype was counted a few times. The rearrangement joins TRBV29-1 to TRBJ2-4, with D maybe TRBD2 (5 bases). Between the trimmed V and J ends, which lost 4 bases and 3 bases, there was a span of 7 bases. CDR3 length equals 12 residues. Germline assignment: CDR1 SQVTM and CDR2 ANQGSEA. The CDR3 DNA sequence: TGCAGCGTTGCCGGAGGCAAAAACATTCAGTACTTC. Amino acid sequence: CSVAGGKNIQYF.

This clonotype was seen ten or more times. V gene TRBV5-1 combines with J gene TRBJ2-1, with TRBD2 matching 7 bases. The trim removed 0 bases at V and 0 bases at J, leaving 3 bases unmatched. Germline CDR1 and CDR2: SGHRS and YFSETQ. There are 16 residues in the CDR3. CDR3 nucleotides: TGCGCCAGCAGCTTGGGGGCGGGGGACTCCTACAATGAGCAGTTCTTC. Its translation is CASSLGAGDSYNEQFF.

This clonotype was detected ten times or more. This chain connects TRBV24-1 to TRBJ1-2; no clear D gene. This CDR3 spans 12 amino acids. CDR1 is KGHDR and CDR2 is SFDVKD in the germline V gene. V lost 5 bases and J 10 bases, leaving 13 bases between the germline ends. The CDR3: CATSAGDRDYTF. As DNA, the CDR3 is TGTGCCACCAGTGCCGGTGACCGAGACTACACCTTC.

V and J are TRBV30 and TRBJ1-3, with 7 bases identical to TRBD1. Trimming removed 1 base from V and 9 bases from J; junction bases left unmatched: 9. CDR3 size: 14 residues. CDR1 and CDR2 from the germline V gene are GTSNPN and SVGIG (reference sequence). The CDR3 spells CAWSAGTAESTIYF. The CDR3, as DNA: TGTGCCTGGAGTGCCGGGACAGCCGAAAGCACCATATATTTT.

This clonotype was detected only a few times. The V and J genes are TRBV7-9 and TRBJ1-1; possibly TRBD1 for D (5 bases). Trimming pared 5 bases from V and 0 bases from J, leaving 16 bases between. There are 16 residues in the CDR3. CDR1 is SEHNR and CDR2 is FQNEAQ in the germline V gene (reference sequence). The CDR3 reads CASSQFSGGMNTEAFF. CDR3 DNA: TGTGCCAGCAGCCAATTTTCCGGGGGGATGAACACTGAAGCTTTCTTT.

This clonotype was observed once. The CDR3: CAISERQGEDEQYF. In DNA form, the CDR3 reads TGTGCCATCAGTGAGAGACAGGGAGAGGACGAGCAGTACTTC. This chain uses TRBV10-3 with TRBJ2-7; 7 nucleotides agree with TRBD1. Germline V CDR1 and CDR2: ENHRY, SYGVKD. The CDR3 runs 14 residues. V lost 2 bases to trimming and J lost 5 bases; unmatched junction nucleotides: 6.

This clonotype showed up just a few times. The chain's CDR3 is CASSSQGRGEETQYF. The CDR3 bases are TGTGCCAGCAGCTCACAAGGCAGGGGCGAAGAGACCCAGTACTTC. This chain uses TRBV7-2 with TRBJ2-5; D possibly corresponds to TRBD1 (6 bases). Trimming took 4 bases from V and 3 from J, leaving 15 bases between them. CDR3 size: 15 residues. Germline CDR1 reads SGHTA; CDR2 reads FQGNSA.